Listed here are 11 T cell receptor beta chains from one sample, sequenced in a study of blood T cell repertoires in COVID-19. The table came from immunoSEQ multiplex PCR; TCRdb's copy has only in-frame clones and leaves some out. The table lists roughly 330,000 clones, about 87% of them singletons. Sequenced input: peripheral blood. These receptors came from a young man with COVID-19, enrolled during active disease.

This clone was picked up one time. V is TRBV7-2 and J is TRBJ2-3; the D is unclear. The V gene lost 5 bases and the J gene lost 2 bases, with 11 bases spanning the gap. Germline V gene lookup returns CDR1 SGHTA and CDR2 FQGNSA. The CDR3 length is 14 residues. CDR3 sequence reads: CASSPYGFTDTQYF. The CDR3 nucleotides read TGTGCCAGCAGCCCCTACGGGTTCACAGATACGCAGTATTTT.

This clone was seen just once. The CDR3 DNA is TGTGCCAGCAGTGAAGAGACACACTACAATGAGCAGTTCTTC. Translated, it gives CASSEETHYNEQFF. The chain has TRBV2 and TRBJ2-1; D unclear. V was cut by 1 base and J by 3 bases, with 7 bases left in between. This CDR3 has 14 amino acids. The germline gives CDR1 SNHLY, CDR2 FYNNEI.

This chain connects TRBV9 to TRBJ2-7, with TRBD1 as a possible D gene (6 bases). CDR1 is SGDLS, CDR2 YYNGEE, per germline. V lost 0 bases to trimming and J lost 0 bases, with 10 bases between them. The CDR3 consists of 15 residues. The CDR3 bases are TGTGCCAGCAGCGTAGCCACAGGGTTCTCCTACGAGCAGTACTTC. Its protein product is CASSVATGFSYEQYF.

The chain carries TRBV9 and TRBJ2-7, with D perhaps TRBD2 (6 bases). Germline V gives CDR1 SGDLS, CDR2 YYNGEE. Trimming left V 4 bases short and J 2 bases short, with 16 bases between. The CDR3 has 15 amino acids. CDR3 nucleotides: TGTGCCAGCAGCCTCACCGGGACTGGAGCCTACGAGCAGTACTTC. Translation: CASSLTGTGAYEQYF.

The chain is built from TRBV3-1 (or the pseudogene TRBV3-2) and TRBJ1-3, with D maybe TRBD1 (6 bases). The germline CDR1 and CDR2 sequences are LGHDT and YNNKEL (reference sequence). V was clipped by 2 bases and J by 2 bases, with 10 bases between them. The CDR3 length is 15 residues. Here the CDR3 reads CASSQSQGTGNTIYF. The CDR3 coding sequence is TGTGCCAGCAGCCAAAGCCAGGGGACTGGAAACACCATATATTTT.

The chain uses TRBV9 and TRBJ2-2, with D tentatively TRBD1 (6 bases). The CDR3 is made up of 12 amino acids. The germline V gene has CDR1 SGDLS and CDR2 YYNGEE. V was shortened by 5 bases and J by 7 bases, with 9 bases between the two germline ends. The CDR3 nucleotides read TGTGCCAGCAGAACACAGGGCGGGGAGCTGTTTTTT. Its protein is CASRTQGGELFF.

This chain links TRBV25-1 with TRBJ2-3; 8 bases match TRBD2. The V segment lost 0 bases and the J segment 3 bases; nucleotides outside the gene matches: 5. This CDR3 comprises 16 residues. From germline, CDR1 is MGHDK and CDR2 SYGVNS. The CDR3 sequence: CASSEYTGRGTDTQYF. The DNA for the CDR3 is TGTGCCAGCAGTGAATATACCGGGAGGGGGACAGATACGCAGTATTTT.

The gene calls are TRBV4-3 and TRBJ2-3; D perhaps matches TRBD2 (6 bases). Trimming removed 4 bases from V and 0 bases from J, with 23 bases in between. CDR1 and CDR2 (germline): LGHNA, YSLEER. The CDR3 contains 19 residues. CDR3 residues: CASSPKEGRRITSTDTQYF. The DNA of the CDR3 is TGCGCCAGCAGCCCAAAGGAGGGGAGGCGAATCACTAGCACAGATACGCAGTATTTT.

The J gene is TRBJ2-1, the V gene TRBV7-9; 8 positions match TRBD2. The J segment lost 9 bases and the V segment lost 1 base, leaving 14 bases of the junction unmatched. Germline loops: CDR1 SEHNR, CDR2 FQNEAQ (reference sequence). This CDR3 is 17 amino acids long. CDR3 loop: CASSLVSLAGGAGEQFF. Written as DNA, the CDR3 is TGTGCCAGCAGCTTAGTGTCTCTAGCGGGCGGCGCCGGTGAGCAGTTCTTC.

The chain combines TRBV7-2 with TRBJ2-2; 7 positions match TRBD1. With 1 base clipped from V and 6 bases from J, the junction kept 5 bases outside the gene matches. The CDR3 has 15 residues. Germline V CDR1 and CDR2: SGHTA, FQGNSA. This chain's CDR3 is CASSLVAGTAGELFF. In DNA form, the CDR3 reads TGTGCCAGCAGCTTAGTTGCAGGGACAGCCGGGGAGCTGTTTTTT.

The V call is TRBV15, the J call TRBJ1-2; 9 bases are a match to TRBD1. Germline assignment: CDR1 LNHNV and CDR2 YYDKDF (reference sequence). The ends lost 0 bases at V and 4 bases at J; junction bases unmatched: 6. The CDR3 contains 16 residues. The CDR3 here is CATSRETQGASYGYTF. The CDR3 coding sequence is TGTGCCACCAGCAGAGAAACACAGGGGGCCAGCTATGGCTACACCTTC.